The 4 T cell receptor beta chains below come from one sample, sequenced in a study of T cell responses to AZD1222 COVID-19 vaccine. Some clones are missing from TCRdb's copy, which holds only in-frame ones; the method was immunoSEQ multiplex PCR. The table includes 110,000 to 150,000 clones, 93% detected once. The specimen comprised peripheral blood, sampled on day 0 of AZD1222 vaccination. All receptors derive from an adult in good health.

This chain links TRBV5-1 with TRBJ1-2, with 11 bases matching TRBD1. Germline V gives CDR1 SGHRS, CDR2 YFSETQ. CDR3 length: 16 amino acids. The J segment lost 8 bases and the V segment lost 1 base, leaving 10 bases of the junction unmatched. This chain's CDR3 is CASSLRGQGDTGGYTF. DNA of the CDR3: TGCGCCAGCAGCTTGAGGGGACAGGGGGATACAGGCGGCTACACCTTC.

This clone was observed a few times. V is TRBV7-9 and J is TRBJ2-1; 8 nucleotides match TRBD2. Unmatched junction bases numbered 7, after V lost 6 bases and J lost 3 bases. The CDR3 totals 15 residues. Per germline, CDR1 SEHNR and CDR2 FQNEAQ (reference sequence). Written as DNA, the CDR3 is TGTGCCAGCAGTCAACTAGCGGTCCTCTACAATGAGCAGTTCTTC. It encodes CASSQLAVLYNEQFF.

This clone was recorded only once. The V gene is TRBV20-1, the J gene TRBJ1-3; D ambiguous. This CDR3 region has 14 residues. V shed 3 bases and J shed 0 bases, with 9 bases lying between them. CDR1 and CDR2 (germline): DFQATT, SNEGSKA (reference sequence). The CDR3 region is CSASDGLSGNTIYF. CDR3 in DNA: TGCAGTGCTAGTGACGGTCTCTCTGGAAACACCATATATTTT.

The CDR3 region is CASSPRGGGYNEQFF. The CDR3, as DNA: TGTGCCAGCAGCCCACGGGGGGGCGGGTATAATGAGCAGTTCTTC. This rearrangement joins TRBV7-3 to TRBJ2-1; the match to TRBD2 covers 8 bases. The CDR3 loop spans 15 amino acids. Germline lookup yields CDR1 SGHTA and CDR2 FQGTGA. V shed 5 bases, J shed 7 bases, and the junction held 10 bases outside the gene matches.